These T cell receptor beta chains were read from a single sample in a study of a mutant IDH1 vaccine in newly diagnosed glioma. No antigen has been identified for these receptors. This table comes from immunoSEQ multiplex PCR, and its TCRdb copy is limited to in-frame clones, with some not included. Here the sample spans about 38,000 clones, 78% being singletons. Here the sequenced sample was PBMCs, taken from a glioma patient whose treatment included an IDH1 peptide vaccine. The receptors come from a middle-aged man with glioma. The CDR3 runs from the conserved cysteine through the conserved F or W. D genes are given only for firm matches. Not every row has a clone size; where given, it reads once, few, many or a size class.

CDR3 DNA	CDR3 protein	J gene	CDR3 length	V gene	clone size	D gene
TGCAGCGTTGAATCCAGAAACACCGGGGAGCTGTTTTTT	CSVESRNTGELFF	TRBJ2-2	13	TRBV29-1	-	-
TGTGCCAGCAGCTTAGTCTGGTCGGCTAATGAAAAACTGTTTTTT	CASSLVWSANEKLFF	TRBJ1-4	15	TRBV7-2	-	-
TGTGCCTGGAGTGCCCGGACAGGGCCTAATGAAAAACTGTTTTTT	CAWSARTGPNEKLFF	TRBJ1-4	15	TRBV30	-	TRBD1
TGCGCCAGCGGGACTACCGAAGAGACCCAGTACTTC	CASGTTEETQYF	TRBJ2-5	12	TRBV5-1	-	TRBD2
TGTGCCAGCTCACCACCAGGTGGACAGTTCTACGAGCAGTACTTC	CASSPPGGQFYEQYF	TRBJ2-7	15	TRBV18	-	-
TGTGCCAGTGCCCCGGGGTCCCTCGGAAGTGAAAAACTGTTTTTT	CASAPGSLGSEKLFF	TRBJ1-4	15	TRBV6-1	-	-
TGTGCCAGCAGCTCAAATACAGGGCGGGGGGAAAAACTGTTTTTT	CASSSNTGRGEKLFF	TRBJ1-4	15	TRBV7-8	-	-
TGTGCCACTAGTTGGGACTCAGGGGGGAACACCGGGGAGCTGTTTTTT	CATSWDSGGNTGELFF	TRBJ2-2	16	TRBV19	-	-
TGTGCCTGCCTTTGGGGGTCCGGGGGTGAAAAACTGTTTTTT	CACLWGSGGEKLFF	TRBJ1-4	14	TRBV30	-	-
TGTGCCAGCAGCTTATTAGGGCCGCTGACTGGCTACACCTTC	CASSLLGPLTGYTF	TRBJ1-2	14	TRBV7-9	once	-